Listed below are T cell receptor beta chains from one sample, sequenced in a study of blood T cell repertoires in COVID-19. Measured with immunoSEQ multiplex PCR; TCRdb has only the in-frame clones, and not every one. The sample holds approximately 50,000 clones, approximately 85% seen once. The specimen sequenced was peripheral blood. Source of these receptors: a human donor in a cohort sampled during active COVID-19. Both conserved end residues are part of each CDR3. D genes are given only for firm matches. Clone size, where shown, is once, few, many, or a class for clones that have expanded.

V	size	J	D	CDR3	DNA
TRBV19	few	TRBJ1-4	NA	CASRSIEKLFF	TGTGCCAGTAGGTCCATTGAAAAACTGTTTTTT
TRBV2	NA	TRBJ1-5	TRBD1	CASSETGTGGSNQPQHF	TGTGCCAGCAGTGAAACAGGGACAGGGGGGAGCAATCAGCCCCAGCATTTT
TRBV3-1/TRBV3-2	once	TRBJ2-7	TRBD2	CASSQTSSREQYF	TGTGCCAGCAGCCAGACTAGCTCCCGCGAGCAGTACTTC
TRBV18	NA	TRBJ1-5	TRBD1	CASSQGTGYQPQHF	TGTGCCAGCTCACAAGGGACAGGCTATCAGCCCCAGCATTTT
TRBV4-1	NA	TRBJ2-4	NA	CASSPASGTLVAKNIQYF	TGCGCCAGCAGCCCAGCCTCCGGGACATTAGTAGCCAAAAACATTCAGTACTTC
TRBV13	NA	TRBJ2-7	NA	CASSLAGSSYEQYF	TGTGCCAGCAGCTTAGCAGGCAGCTCCTACGAGCAGTACTTC
TRBV5-1	NA	TRBJ2-4	TRBD2	CASSRSGTSGENIQYF	TGCGCCAGCAGCCGATCTGGGACTAGCGGAGAAAACATTCAGTACTTC
TRBV23-1	NA	TRBJ2-1	TRBD2	CASRQRLAGGDNEQFF	TGCGCCAGCAGACAACGACTAGCGGGGGGGGATAATGAGCAGTTCTTC
TRBV25-1	few	TRBJ2-7	NA	CASSPRGFSEQYF	TGTGCCAGCAGTCCTCGGGGTTTCTCCGAGCAGTACTTC
TRBV29-1	NA	TRBJ1-1	TRBD1	CSVEPQQGETEAFF	TGCAGCGTTGAACCTCAACAGGGGGAAACTGAAGCTTTCTTT
TRBV7-8	NA	TRBJ1-5	NA	CAGGIRNQPQHF	TGTGCCGGAGGTATACGCAATCAGCCCCAGCATTTT
TRBV6-1	NA	TRBJ2-3	TRBD2	CASSDPSSGRARDTQYF	TGTGCCAGCAGTGACCCGTCTAGCGGGAGGGCCAGAGATACGCAGTATTTT
TRBV28	NA	TRBJ1-5	NA	CASSPHGGWDQPQHF	TGTGCCAGCAGTCCCCATGGGGGCTGGGATCAGCCCCAGCATTTT
TRBV5-6	NA	TRBJ1-1	NA	CASSSRGAFHMNTEAFF	TGTGCCAGCAGCTCTCGGGGGGCCTTCCATATGAACACTGAAGCTTTCTTT
TRBV19	NA	TRBJ2-2	TRBD1	CASSMDRDAGELFF	TGTGCCAGTAGTATGGACAGGGATGCCGGGGAGCTGTTTTTT
TRBV29-1	NA	TRBJ2-7	TRBD2	CSVGNSGRIIHEQYF	TGCAGCGTTGGTAATAGCGGGAGGATAATCCACGAGCAGTACTTC
TRBV5-5	few	TRBJ1-2	TRBD1	CASSIRQGAGYGYTF	TGTGCCAGCAGCATCCGACAGGGGGCCGGCTATGGCTACACCTTC
TRBV2	few	TRBJ1-3	TRBD1	CASSDLQGAQGNTIYF	TGTGCCAGCAGCGACCTACAGGGGGCGCAAGGAAACACCATATATTTT
TRBV6-4	NA	TRBJ1-5	NA	CASSETENQPQHF	TGTGCCAGCAGTGAGACAGAGAATCAGCCCCAGCATTTT
TRBV28	NA	TRBJ2-7	TRBD1	CASRALGTVNEQYF	TGTGCCAGCAGGGCCTTGGGGACAGTCAACGAGCAGTACTTC
TRBV5-1	NA	TRBJ2-2	TRBD2	CASSLEQAGLTGELFF	TGCGCCAGCAGCTTGGAGCAGGCGGGACTAACCGGGGAGCTGTTTTTT
TRBV5-1	few	TRBJ1-2	TRBD1	CASSTGTGEGGYTF	TGCGCCAGCAGCACCGGGACAGGGGAAGGAGGCTACACCTTC
TRBV7-9	NA	TRBJ1-5	NA	CATSRGNQPQHF	TGTGCCACTTCTCGGGGGAATCAGCCCCAGCATTTT
TRBV19	NA	TRBJ2-1	NA	CASSRRRDWPYNEQFF	TGTGCCAGTAGCCGAAGAAGGGACTGGCCATACAATGAGCAGTTCTTC
TRBV18	once	TRBJ2-1	NA	CASCTESPGSYNEQFF	TGTGCCAGCTGCACGGAATCTCCGGGCTCCTACAATGAGCAGTTCTTC
TRBV12-3/TRBV12-4	NA	TRBJ2-7	NA	CASSFYYEQYF	TGTGCCAGCAGTTTTTATTACGAGCAGTACTTC
TRBV6-5	NA	TRBJ1-1	TRBD1	CASSYRGGAAFF	TGTGCCAGCAGTTACCGAGGGGGCGCAGCTTTCTTT
TRBV3-1/TRBV3-2	NA	TRBJ1-2	TRBD1	CASSQTGGAGYTF	TGTGCCAGCAGCCAGACAGGGGGAGCTGGCTACACCTTC
TRBV3-1/TRBV3-2	NA	TRBJ2-1	TRBD1	CASSQERTGAGNEQFF	TGTGCCAGCAGCCAAGAGAGGACAGGTGCTGGGAATGAGCAGTTCTTC
TRBV5-1	once	TRBJ2-1	NA	CASSFPESSYNEQFF	TGCGCCAGCAGCTTCCCAGAAAGCTCCTACAATGAGCAGTTCTTC
TRBV18	NA	TRBJ2-1	TRBD2	CASSLTSGSIYEQFF	TGTGCCAGCTCACTTACTAGCGGGAGTATTTATGAGCAGTTCTTC
TRBV7-2	NA	TRBJ1-5	NA	CASSLVRGTQPQHF	TGTGCCAGCAGCTTAGTGCGGGGTACTCAGCCCCAGCATTTT